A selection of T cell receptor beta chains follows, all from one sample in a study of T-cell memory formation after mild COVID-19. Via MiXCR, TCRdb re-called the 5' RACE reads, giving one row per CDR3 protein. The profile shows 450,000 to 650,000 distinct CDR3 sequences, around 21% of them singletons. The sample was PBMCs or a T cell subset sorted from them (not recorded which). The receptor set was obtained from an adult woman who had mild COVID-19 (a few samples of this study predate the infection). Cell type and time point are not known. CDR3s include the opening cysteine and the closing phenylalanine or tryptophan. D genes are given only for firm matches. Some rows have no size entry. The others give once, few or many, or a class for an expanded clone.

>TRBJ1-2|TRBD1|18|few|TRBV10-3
CAISELRQGATANYGYTF
TGTGCCATCAGTGAGTTGAGACAGGGGGCGACGGCCAACTATGGCTACACCTTC
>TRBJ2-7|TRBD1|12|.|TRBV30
CAWGQGTYEQYF
TGTGCCTGGGGACAGGGAACTTACGAGCAGTACTTC
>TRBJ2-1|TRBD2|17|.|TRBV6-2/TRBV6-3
CASSYSAPSGVYNEQFF
TGTGCCAGCAGTTACTCGGCCCCTAGCGGGGTATACAATGAGCAGTTCTTC
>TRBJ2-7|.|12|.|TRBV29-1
CSVLTDRGEQYF
TGCAGCGTGCTAACGGACAGAGGCGAGCAGTACTTC
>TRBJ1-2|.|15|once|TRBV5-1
CASSLGPGRDYGYTF
TGCGCCAGCAGCTTGGGCCCCGGACGTGACTATGGCTACACCTTC
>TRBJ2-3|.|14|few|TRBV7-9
CASSLGYGTDTQYF
TGTGCCAGCAGCTTGGGCTATGGCACAGATACGCAGTATTTT
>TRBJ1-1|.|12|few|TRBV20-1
CSTTDRLAEAFF
TGCAGTACTACAGACAGGTTGGCTGAAGCTTTCTTT
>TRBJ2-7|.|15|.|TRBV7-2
CASSFLTGGGYEQYF
TGTGCCAGCAGCTTCCTGACCGGGGGCGGCTACGAGCAGTACTTC
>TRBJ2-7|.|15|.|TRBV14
CASSQDRASVGKQYF
TGTGCCAGCAGCCAAGATAGAGCTTCCGTGGGGAAGCAGTACTTC
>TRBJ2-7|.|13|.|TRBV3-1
CASSQDPPNEQYF
TGTGCCAGCAGCCAAGATCCTCCCAACGAGCAGTACTTC
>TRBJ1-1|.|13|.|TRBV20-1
CSARGGRETEAFF
TGCAGTGCCCGGGGGGGCAGGGAAACTGAAGCTTTCTTT
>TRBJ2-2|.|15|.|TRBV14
CASSHPQGATGELFF
TGTGCCAGCAGCCACCCACAAGGGGCCACCGGGGAGCTGTTTTTT
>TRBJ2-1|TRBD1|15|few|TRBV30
CAWSLGTGRANEQFF
TGTGCCTGGAGTCTCGGGACAGGGAGGGCCAATGAGCAGTTCTTC
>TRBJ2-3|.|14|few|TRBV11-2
CASSLRADLDTQYF
TGTGCCAGCAGCTTGAGGGCGGATTTGGATACGCAGTATTTT
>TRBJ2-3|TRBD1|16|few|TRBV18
CASSSPGQGDPDTQYF
TGTGCCAGCTCATCCCCGGGACAGGGGGACCCAGATACGCAGTATTTT
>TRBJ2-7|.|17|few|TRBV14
CASSPSRGRTSSYEQYF
TGTGCCAGCAGCCCCTCCCGTGGCAGGACGAGCTCCTACGAGCAGTACTTC
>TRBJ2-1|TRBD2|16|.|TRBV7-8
CASSTPGLGPTNEQFF
TGTGCCAGCAGCACCCCGGGACTAGGGCCCACCAATGAGCAGTTCTTC
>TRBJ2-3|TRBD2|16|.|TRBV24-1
CATSDPTSGRGDTQYF
TGTGCCACCAGTGACCCGACTAGCGGGAGGGGGGATACGCAGTATTTT
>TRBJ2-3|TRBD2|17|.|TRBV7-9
CASSSQREAGRTDTQYF
TGTGCCAGCAGTTCCCAGCGGGAGGCGGGGAGGACAGATACGCAGTATTTT
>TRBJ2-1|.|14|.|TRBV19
CASTTASGPSKQFF
TGTGCCAGTACCACCGCCAGCGGGCCTTCTAAGCAGTTCTTC
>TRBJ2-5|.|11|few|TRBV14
CASSHQGTQYF
TGTGCCAGCAGCCATCAGGGGACCCAGTACTTC
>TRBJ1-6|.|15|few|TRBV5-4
CASSSPGSWNSPLHF
TGTGCCAGCAGCTCCCCAGGGAGTTGGAATTCACCCCTCCACTTT
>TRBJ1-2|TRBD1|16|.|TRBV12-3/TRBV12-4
CASSSTGTGRFGGYTF
TGTGCCAGCAGCTCGACCGGGACAGGGAGATTCGGTGGCTACACCTTC
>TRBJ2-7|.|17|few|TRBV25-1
CASSPSPGSTGFYEQYF
TGTGCCAGCAGCCCCAGCCCAGGGAGCACAGGGTTCTACGAGCAGTACTTC